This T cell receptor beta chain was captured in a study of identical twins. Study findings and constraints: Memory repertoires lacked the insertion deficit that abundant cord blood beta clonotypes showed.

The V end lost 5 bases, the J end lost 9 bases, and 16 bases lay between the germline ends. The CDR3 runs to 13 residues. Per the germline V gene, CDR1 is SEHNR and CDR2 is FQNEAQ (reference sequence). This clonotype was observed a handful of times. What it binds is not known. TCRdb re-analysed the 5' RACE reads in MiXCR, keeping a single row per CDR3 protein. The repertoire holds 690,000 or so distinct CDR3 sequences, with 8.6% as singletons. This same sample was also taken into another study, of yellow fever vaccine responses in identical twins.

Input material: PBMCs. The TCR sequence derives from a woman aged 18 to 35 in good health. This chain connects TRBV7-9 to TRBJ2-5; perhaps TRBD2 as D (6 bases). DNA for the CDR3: TGTGCCAGCAGCCTTGACGGCGGGATGGCCCAGTACTTC. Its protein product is CASSLDGGMAQYF.